The TCR beta chain described here comes from a study of blood T cells in healthy people across ages. Study in general: The capture of about one barcoded beta molecule per two T cells was achieved by template switching.

Through a sample-barcoded 5' primer and a J-beta primer mix, a second PCR was run for roughly 6 to 11 cycles. TCRdb reanalysed the 5' RACE reads using MiXCR and keeps one entry per CDR3 protein. The table has some 1.5 million distinct CDR3 sequences, approximately 42% seen once; the top ten hold roughly 3.7%. This CDR3 contains 16 residues. V gave up 1 base and J gave up 7 bases, with 20 bases separating them. CDR1 is MGHDK, CDR2 SYGVNS, per germline. About this clonotype: Its antigen remains unknown.

Study-wide results and limits: Diversity figures based on one million T cells were deemed too low.

The clonotype comes from a woman younger than 30 in good health. Sequenced: blood. This rearrangement joins TRBV25-1 to TRBJ2-7, with D maybe TRBD2 (7 bases). The CDR3 region is CASSEFAGAIYNEQYF. As DNA, the CDR3 is TGTGCCAGCAGTGAATTTGCGGGGGCAATCTACAATGAGCAGTACTTC.